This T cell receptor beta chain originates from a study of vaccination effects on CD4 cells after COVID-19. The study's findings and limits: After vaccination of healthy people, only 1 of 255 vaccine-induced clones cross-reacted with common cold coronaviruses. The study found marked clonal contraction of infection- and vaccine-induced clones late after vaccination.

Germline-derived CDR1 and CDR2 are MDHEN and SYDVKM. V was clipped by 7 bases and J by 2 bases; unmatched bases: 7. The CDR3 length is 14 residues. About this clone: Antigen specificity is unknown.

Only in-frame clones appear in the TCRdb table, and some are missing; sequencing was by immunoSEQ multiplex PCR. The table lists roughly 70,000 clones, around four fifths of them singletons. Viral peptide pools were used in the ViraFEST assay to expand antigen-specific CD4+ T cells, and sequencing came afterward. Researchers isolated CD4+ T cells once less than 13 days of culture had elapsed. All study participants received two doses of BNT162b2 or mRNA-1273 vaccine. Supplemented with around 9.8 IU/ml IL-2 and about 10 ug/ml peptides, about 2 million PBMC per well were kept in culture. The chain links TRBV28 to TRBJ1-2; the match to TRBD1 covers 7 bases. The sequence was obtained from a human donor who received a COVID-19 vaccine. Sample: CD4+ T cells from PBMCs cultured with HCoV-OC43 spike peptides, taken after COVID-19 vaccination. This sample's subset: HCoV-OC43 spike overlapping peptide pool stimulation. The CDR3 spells CASTKTGRNYGYTF. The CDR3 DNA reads TGTGCCAGCACCAAGACAGGGAGGAACTATGGCTACACCTTC.